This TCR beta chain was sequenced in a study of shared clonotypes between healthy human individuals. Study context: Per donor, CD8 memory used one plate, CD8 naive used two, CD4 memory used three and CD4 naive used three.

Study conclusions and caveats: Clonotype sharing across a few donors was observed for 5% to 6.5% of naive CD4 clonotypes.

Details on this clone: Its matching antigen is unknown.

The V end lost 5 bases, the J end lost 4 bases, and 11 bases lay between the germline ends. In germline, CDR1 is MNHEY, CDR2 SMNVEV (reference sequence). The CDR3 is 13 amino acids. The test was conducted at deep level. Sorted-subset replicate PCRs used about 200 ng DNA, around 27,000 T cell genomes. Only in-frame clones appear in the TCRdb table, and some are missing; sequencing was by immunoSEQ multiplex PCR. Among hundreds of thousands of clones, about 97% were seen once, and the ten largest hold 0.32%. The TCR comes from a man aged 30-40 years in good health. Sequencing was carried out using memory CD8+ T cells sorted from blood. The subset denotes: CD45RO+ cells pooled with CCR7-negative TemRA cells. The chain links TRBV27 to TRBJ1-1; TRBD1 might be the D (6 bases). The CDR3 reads CASSQGRVTEAFF. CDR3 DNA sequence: TGTGCCAGCAGTCAGGGGCGCGTCACTGAAGCTTTCTTT.